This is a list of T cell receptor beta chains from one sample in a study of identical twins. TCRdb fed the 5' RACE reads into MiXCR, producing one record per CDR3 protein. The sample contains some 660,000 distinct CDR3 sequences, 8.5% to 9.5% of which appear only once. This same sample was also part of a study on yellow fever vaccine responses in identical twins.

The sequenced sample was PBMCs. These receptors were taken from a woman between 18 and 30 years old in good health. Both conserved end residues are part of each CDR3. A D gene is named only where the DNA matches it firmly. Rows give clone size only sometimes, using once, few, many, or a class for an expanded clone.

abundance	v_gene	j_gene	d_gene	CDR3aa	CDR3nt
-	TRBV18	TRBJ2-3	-	CASSPLDGTDTQYF	TGTGCCAGCTCACCACTCGACGGCACAGATACGCAGTATTTT
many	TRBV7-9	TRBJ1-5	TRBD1	CASSLEGQGAKPQHF	TGTGCCAGCAGCTTAGAGGGACAGGGGGCCAAGCCCCAGCATTTT
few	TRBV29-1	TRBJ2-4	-	CSVGQSLAKNIQYF	TGCAGCGTTGGACAGTCCCTAGCCAAAAACATTCAGTACTTC
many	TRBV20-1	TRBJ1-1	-	CSAGEGNTEAFF	TGCAGTGCCGGAGAGGGGAACACTGAAGCTTTCTTT
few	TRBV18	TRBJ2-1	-	CASSVSEYNEQFF	TGTGCCAGCTCAGTATCGGAATACAATGAGCAGTTCTTC
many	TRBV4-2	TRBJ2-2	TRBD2	CASSQSGGEGLGELFF	TGTGCCAGCAGCCAATCGGGCGGGGAGGGATTGGGGGAGCTGTTTTTT
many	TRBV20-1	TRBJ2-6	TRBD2	CSASPGTSGGGANVLTF	TGCAGTGCTAGTCCCGGGACTAGCGGGGGGGGGGCCAACGTCCTGACTTTC
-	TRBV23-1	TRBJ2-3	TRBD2	CASRPGPSGAYQSTDTQYF	TGCGCCAGCAGACCTGGACCTAGCGGAGCCTACCAAAGCACAGATACGCAGTATTTT
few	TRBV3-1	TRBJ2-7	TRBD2	CASSQGSKRGLPQEQYF	TGTGCCAGCAGCCAAGGTTCGAAGAGGGGACTACCCCAAGAGCAGTACTTC
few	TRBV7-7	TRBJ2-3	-	CASSPLGADDTQYF	TGTGCTAGCAGCCCGTTGGGGGCCGATGATACGCAGTATTTT
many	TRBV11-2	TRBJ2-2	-	CASSSYYVGELFF	TGTGCCAGCAGCTCCTACTACGTCGGGGAGCTGTTTTTT
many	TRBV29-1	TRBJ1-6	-	CSVGLSWDSPLHF	TGCAGCGTTGGGCTCTCGTGGGATTCACCCCTCCACTTT
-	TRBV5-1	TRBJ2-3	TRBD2	CASSLNSGLAGGQDTQYF	TGCGCCAGCAGCTTGAACTCTGGACTAGCGGGGGGGCAAGATACGCAGTATTTT
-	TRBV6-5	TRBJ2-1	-	CASSYQRTAYNEQFF	TGTGCCAGCAGTTACCAGCGGACGGCCTACAATGAGCAGTTCTTC
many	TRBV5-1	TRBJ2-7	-	CASSLGDGVYEQYF	TGCGCCAGCAGCTTGGGGGACGGAGTCTACGAGCAGTACTTC
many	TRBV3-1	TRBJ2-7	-	CASSQGSRSYEQYF	TGTGCCAGCAGCCAAGGTTCTCGGAGCTACGAGCAGTACTTC
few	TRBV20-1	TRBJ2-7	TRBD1	CSARDFGTVSYEQYF	TGCAGTGCTAGAGATTTCGGGACAGTGTCCTACGAGCAGTACTTC
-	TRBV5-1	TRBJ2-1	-	CASSGTPDSYNEQFF	TGCGCCAGCAGCGGGACTCCTGACTCCTACAATGAGCAGTTCTTC
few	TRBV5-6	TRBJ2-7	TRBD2	CASSLGYGGLAAGVPSLEQYF	TGTGCCAGCAGCTTGGGATACGGGGGACTAGCCGCGGGAGTTCCTTCCCTCGAGCAGTACTTC
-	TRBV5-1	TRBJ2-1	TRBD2	CASSLVPSGGRDNEQFF	TGCGCCAGCAGCTTGGTTCCCAGCGGGGGTAGGGACAATGAGCAGTTCTTC
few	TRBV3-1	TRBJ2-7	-	CASSQYLGPSYEQYF	TGTGCCAGCAGCCAATATTTAGGACCTTCCTACGAGCAGTACTTC
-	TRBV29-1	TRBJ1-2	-	CSVEGLEGYTF	TGCAGCGTTGAGGGGCTGGAGGGCTACACCTTC
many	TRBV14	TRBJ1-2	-	CASSQGAHYGYTF	TGTGCCAGCAGCCAAGGGGCTCACTATGGCTACACCTTC
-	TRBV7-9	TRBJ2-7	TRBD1	CASRLGTGTDIYEQYF	TGTGCCAGCAGATTAGGTACCGGGACAGATATTTACGAGCAGTACTTC
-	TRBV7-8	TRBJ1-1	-	CASSQYPGENTEAFF	TGTGCCAGCAGCCAATATCCGGGCGAGAACACTGAAGCTTTCTTT
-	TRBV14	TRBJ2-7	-	CASSQSTNPITYEQYF	TGTGCCAGCAGCCAATCAACCAACCCCATTACCTACGAGCAGTACTTC
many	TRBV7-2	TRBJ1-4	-	CASSLAGTGLREKLFF	TGTGCCAGCAGCTTAGCTGGAACAGGCCTGAGGGAAAAACTGTTTTTT
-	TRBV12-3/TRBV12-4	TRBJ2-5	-	CASRGQSRETQYF	TGTGCCAGCAGAGGACAGAGTAGAGAGACCCAGTACTTC
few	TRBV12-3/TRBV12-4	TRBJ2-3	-	CASSLFRVFDTQYF	TGTGCCAGCAGTTTGTTTAGGGTTTTCGATACGCAGTATTTT
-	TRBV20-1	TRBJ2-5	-	CSARGPGSETQYF	TGCAGTGCTAGGGGTCCGGGGAGCGAGACCCAGTACTTC
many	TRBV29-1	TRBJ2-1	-	CSVRLGYNEQFF	TGCAGCGTTCGTTTGGGGTACAATGAGCAGTTCTTC
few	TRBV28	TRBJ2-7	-	CASSGQSSIAYF	TGTGCCAGCAGTGGACAGTCCAGTATAGCCTACTTC
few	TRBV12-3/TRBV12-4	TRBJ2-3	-	CASSYWPDTQYF	TGTGCCAGCAGTTATTGGCCAGATACGCAGTATTTT
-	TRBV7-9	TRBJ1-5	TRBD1	CASSLAGTGGGDQPQHF	TGTGCCAGCAGCTTAGCCGGGACAGGGGGAGGTGATCAGCCCCAGCATTTT
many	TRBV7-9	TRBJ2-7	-	CASSPPPFAYEQYF	TGTGCCAGCAGCCCTCCCCCATTCGCCTACGAGCAGTACTTC
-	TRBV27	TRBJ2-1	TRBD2	CASSLASGSAYNEQFF	TGTGCCAGCAGTTTGGCTAGCGGGAGCGCGTACAATGAGCAGTTCTTC
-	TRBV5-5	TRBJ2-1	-	CASSLDGQTYNEQFF	TGTGCCAGCAGCTTGGACGGACAGACGTACAATGAGCAGTTCTTC
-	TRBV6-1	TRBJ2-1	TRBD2	CASKGLAGGRRNNEQFF	TGTGCCAGCAAGGGACTAGCGGGAGGGAGAAGAAATAATGAGCAGTTCTTC
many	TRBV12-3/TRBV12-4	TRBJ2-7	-	CASSSLRGEPYEQYF	TGTGCCAGCAGCTCACTACGCGGTGAGCCCTACGAGCAGTACTTC
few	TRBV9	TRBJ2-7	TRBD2	CASSVALLAGEYEQYF	TGTGCCAGCAGCGTAGCCCTACTAGCGGGGGAATACGAGCAGTACTTC